This TCR beta chain was recovered during a study of blood T cell repertoires in COVID-19. Study-level information: Spain, Italy and the United States supplied samples that represented acute and convalescent COVID-19. T cells, B-cell-depleted T cells, or PBMCs supplied cDNA or gDNA.

Trimming took 1 base from V and 6 from J; bases not matched to a gene: 1. Germline V CDR1 and CDR2: SGHRS, YFSETQ. The CDR3 loop spans 13 amino acids. The authors' processing: The assay estimated nucleated cells by amplifying reference gene primers. Assay: immunoSEQ multiplex PCR; the TCRdb copy retains only in-frame clones and omits some. That table supplies the V and J calls and clone size; D and trimming were determined from the DNA. The sample contains roughly 300,000 clones, roughly 86% of which appear only once. This sequence originates from a woman aged 50 to 60 who had recovered from COVID-19. What was sequenced was peripheral blood. The chain uses TRBV5-1 and TRBJ2-7; TRBD1 aligns across 10 bases. CDR3 region: CASSLRTGGEQYF. In DNA form, the CDR3 reads TGCGCCAGCAGCTTGCGGACAGGGGGCGAGCAGTACTTC.